The rows below give T cell receptor beta chains drawn from one sample of a study of T cell clones after liver transplantation. Sequencing was performed with immunoSEQ multiplex PCR; in TCRdb, only in-frame clones are kept and a portion is missing. This table holds about 120,000 clones, over 75% found once. Sequenced here: CD4+ T cells from blood, sampled 12 months after liver transplant. These receptors all come from a human patient who received a liver transplant. T cells may partly derive from the graft donor. Each CDR3 is given with its conserved first and last residue. Each record gives: CDR3 length, D gene, V gene, J gene, clone size, CDR3 DNA, CDR3 protein. A D gene is named only where the DNA matches it firmly. The listing skips clone size in some rows; elsewhere it reads once, few, many or a size class.

len: 13
d_gene: TRBD1
v_gene: TRBV5-4
j_gene: TRBJ2-5
abundance: NA
CDR3nt: TGTGCCAGCAGCCGGACAGGGGAAGAGACCCAGTACTTC
CDR3aa: CASSRTGEETQYF

len: 12
d_gene: NA
v_gene: TRBV11-3
j_gene: TRBJ2-7
abundance: NA
CDR3nt: TGTGCCAGCAGCTTAGGGGCCTACGAGCAGTACTTC
CDR3aa: CASSLGAYEQYF

len: 15
d_gene: TRBD1
v_gene: TRBV5-1
j_gene: TRBJ1-1
abundance: NA
CDR3nt: TGCGCCAGCAGCTTGATGACAGGGGTAAACACTGAAGCTTTCTTT
CDR3aa: CASSLMTGVNTEAFF

len: 17
d_gene: TRBD2
v_gene: TRBV7-3
j_gene: TRBJ2-3
abundance: NA
CDR3nt: TGTGCCAGCAGCTTACCGGGACTAGCGGGAGTGGCAGATACGCAGTATTTT
CDR3aa: CASSLPGLAGVADTQYF

len: 16
d_gene: NA
v_gene: TRBV4-1
j_gene: TRBJ1-1
abundance: NA
CDR3nt: TGCGCCAGCAGCCGGGACACCTCCATAGGGAACACTGAAGCTTTCTTT
CDR3aa: CASSRDTSIGNTEAFF

len: 14
d_gene: NA
v_gene: TRBV19
j_gene: TRBJ2-5
abundance: NA
CDR3nt: TGTGCCAGTAGCGAAGGGACCGGGAAAGAGACCCAGTACTTC
CDR3aa: CASSEGTGKETQYF

len: 17
d_gene: TRBD2
v_gene: TRBV25-1
j_gene: TRBJ2-1
abundance: NA
CDR3nt: TGTGCCAGCAGTGAAATGAGGGGTAGCGGGAGTTTAGGTGAGCAGTTCTTC
CDR3aa: CASSEMRGSGSLGEQFF

len: 17
d_gene: TRBD2
v_gene: TRBV5-4
j_gene: TRBJ2-1
abundance: NA
CDR3nt: TGTGCCAGCAGCGCGGGGCGGGGCGGGGGCTCCTACAATGAGCAGTTCTTC
CDR3aa: CASSAGRGGGSYNEQFF

len: 16
d_gene: NA
v_gene: TRBV4-1
j_gene: TRBJ2-1
abundance: once
CDR3nt: TGCGCCAGCAGCCAAGATAAGGGGGGGCACTACAATGAGCAGTTCTTC
CDR3aa: CASSQDKGGHYNEQFF

len: 15
d_gene: NA
v_gene: TRBV7-3
j_gene: TRBJ2-3
abundance: NA
CDR3nt: TGTGCCAGCAGCCCTACACCTTCAAGCACAGATACGCAGTATTTT
CDR3aa: CASSPTPSSTDTQYF

len: 13
d_gene: NA
v_gene: TRBV30
j_gene: TRBJ1-3
abundance: NA
CDR3nt: TGTGCCTGGAGTGTACACCGCGGAAACACCATATATTTT
CDR3aa: CAWSVHRGNTIYF

len: 15
d_gene: TRBD1
v_gene: TRBV5-3
j_gene: TRBJ1-4
abundance: NA
CDR3nt: TGTGCCAGAAGCCGGGACAGGGCGTTTCGAGAAAAACTGTTTTTT
CDR3aa: CARSRDRAFREKLFF

len: 13
d_gene: TRBD2
v_gene: TRBV11-3
j_gene: TRBJ2-2
abundance: NA
CDR3nt: TGTGCCAGCAGAATAGCGGGAGGCGGGGAGCTGTTTTTT
CDR3aa: CASRIAGGGELFF

len: 16
d_gene: TRBD1
v_gene: TRBV30
j_gene: TRBJ2-5
abundance: NA
CDR3nt: TGTGCCTGGAACCTCGGGGCCCCGACAGGGGGAGAGACCCAGTACTTC
CDR3aa: CAWNLGAPTGGETQYF

len: 15
d_gene: TRBD1
v_gene: TRBV7-9
j_gene: TRBJ1-5
abundance: NA
CDR3nt: TGTGCCAGCAGCGCCCCCGGGACAGGAGAACAGCCCCAGCATTTT
CDR3aa: CASSAPGTGEQPQHF

len: 14
d_gene: NA
v_gene: TRBV2
j_gene: TRBJ2-3
abundance: NA
CDR3nt: TGTGCCAGCAGCCCCACACAAACTAGCGATACGCAGTATTTT
CDR3aa: CASSPTQTSDTQYF

len: 13
d_gene: NA
v_gene: TRBV18
j_gene: TRBJ2-7
abundance: NA
CDR3nt: TGTGCCAGCTCTCGGGCCCTTGGGGACGAGCAGTACTTC
CDR3aa: CASSRALGDEQYF

len: 18
d_gene: NA
v_gene: TRBV18
j_gene: TRBJ2-7
abundance: NA
CDR3nt: TGTGCCAGCTCACCGAAGATACCCTCCGCCCAAGTAGTCTACGAGCAGTACTTC
CDR3aa: CASSPKIPSAQVVYEQYF

len: 15
d_gene: TRBD1
v_gene: TRBV7-9
j_gene: TRBJ1-3
abundance: NA
CDR3nt: TGTGCCAGCAGCCTCTCGACAGGGTCCGGAAACACCATATATTTT
CDR3aa: CASSLSTGSGNTIYF

len: 13
d_gene: NA
v_gene: TRBV7-2
j_gene: TRBJ2-5
abundance: NA
CDR3nt: TGTGCCAGCAGCTTTTACGGCCAAGAGACCCAGTACTTC
CDR3aa: CASSFYGQETQYF

len: 16
d_gene: NA
v_gene: TRBV7-2
j_gene: TRBJ1-5
abundance: NA
CDR3nt: TGTGCCAGCAGCTTAGGGGGCGGGGATGGGGACCAGCCCCAGCATTTT
CDR3aa: CASSLGGGDGDQPQHF

len: 19
d_gene: TRBD2
v_gene: TRBV28
j_gene: TRBJ2-1
abundance: NA
CDR3nt: TGTGCCTTAGTACTCGGGACTGTACCGGGACTAGCGTCATACAATGAGCAGTTCTTC
CDR3aa: CALVLGTVPGLASYNEQFF

len: 16
d_gene: NA
v_gene: TRBV10-3
j_gene: TRBJ2-6
abundance: NA
CDR3nt: TGTGCCATCAGTGGCGCGGGGGCGCTTGGGGCCAACGTCCTGACTTTC
CDR3aa: CAISGAGALGANVLTF

len: 17
d_gene: NA
v_gene: TRBV29-1
j_gene: TRBJ2-5
abundance: NA
CDR3nt: TGCAGCGTTGTCCTCGAAATGGGGGCGCAATGGAAAGAGACCCAGTACTTC
CDR3aa: CSVVLEMGAQWKETQYF

len: 15
d_gene: TRBD1
v_gene: TRBV4-1
j_gene: TRBJ2-7
abundance: once
CDR3nt: TGCGCCAGCAGCCAGGGTTCGGGACAGGTCTACGAGCAGTACTTC
CDR3aa: CASSQGSGQVYEQYF

len: 13
d_gene: NA
v_gene: TRBV6-5
j_gene: TRBJ1-3
abundance: NA
CDR3nt: TGTGCCAGCAGACCGGGACATATAAACACCATATATTTT
CDR3aa: CASRPGHINTIYF

len: 14
d_gene: NA
v_gene: TRBV7-6
j_gene: TRBJ1-5
abundance: few
CDR3nt: TGTGCCAGCAGCTTATCAGGGGATCATCAGCCCCAGCATTTT
CDR3aa: CASSLSGDHQPQHF

len: 15
d_gene: NA
v_gene: TRBV6-5
j_gene: TRBJ2-7
abundance: NA
CDR3nt: TGTGCCAGCAGCCTAGGACGGAAACTTGGCGGCGAGCAGTACTTC
CDR3aa: CASSLGRKLGGEQYF

len: 15
d_gene: NA
v_gene: TRBV9
j_gene: TRBJ2-7
abundance: NA
CDR3nt: TGTGCCAGCAGCCCCCTTGGAGGGGCGGGATACGAGCAGTACTTC
CDR3aa: CASSPLGGAGYEQYF